One sample yielded the 7 T cell receptor beta chains listed below, sequenced in a study of T cell repertoires in cytomegalovirus infection. Their target antigens are unknown. TCRdb re-analysed the reads in MiXCR, keeping a single row per CDR3 protein. The sample shows hundreds of thousands of distinct CDR3 sequences, approximately 42% of them seen only once. The sequences come from cultured PBMCs, collected from culture after CMV antigen stimulation. The receptors originated from a human donor in good health (CMV status not recorded). Some clones in this sample may be carry-over from other donors' samples.

The chain uses TRBV7-8 and TRBJ2-5, with no clear D. Germline V lookup: CDR1 SGHVS, CDR2 FQNEAQ. This CDR3 has 11 amino acids. Trimming stripped 6 bases from V and 7 bases from J, with 9 bases between. This chain's CDR3 is CASREKVTQYF. The DNA for the CDR3 is TGTGCCAGCAGGGAAAAGGTGACCCAGTACTTC.

This clonotype was found many times. The gene calls are TRBV7-2 and TRBJ2-3; D unclear. Looked up from germline, CDR1 is SGHTA and CDR2 is FQGNSA. The CDR3 runs to 14 residues. Trimming removed 1 base at V and 6 bases at J, with 11 bases between. The CDR3 sequence: CASSLVSEPDTQYF. CDR3 nucleotide sequence: TGTGCCAGCAGCTTAGTGTCTGAGCCGGATACGCAGTATTTT. Filled out from reference TRBV7-2 and TRBJ2-3, the complete variable domain reads GAGVSQSPSNKVTEKGKDVELRCDPISGHTALYWYRQSLGQGLEFLIYFQGNSAPDKSGLPSDRFSAERTGGSVSTLTIQRTQQEDSAVYLCASSLVSEPDTQYFGPGTRLTVL.

This clonotype was observed a handful of times. The rearrangement links TRBV19 to TRBJ2-1; D may be TRBD2 (7 bases). V was pared by 1 base and J by 6 bases, with 10 bases between. This CDR3 contains 14 residues. The germline CDR1 and CDR2 sequences are LNHDA and SQIVND (reference sequence). The CDR3 region has the DNA TGTGCCAGTAGTATAGTCCGGGGGGCCAATGAGCAGTTCTTC. This codes for CASSIVRGANEQFF.

V is TRBV7-9 and J is TRBJ2-1, with TRBD2 as a possible D gene (5 bases). The V end lost 5 bases, the J end lost 10 bases, and 27 bases lay between the germline ends. CDR3 length equals 17 residues. Germline loops: CDR1 SEHNR, CDR2 FQNEAQ (reference sequence). CDR3 amino acids: CASSPGSSGLPMGEQFF. CDR3 DNA sequence: TGTGCCAGCAGCCCCGGTAGCAGCGGACTCCCGATGGGGGAGCAGTTCTTC.

This clonotype appeared a few times. The chain uses TRBV7-2 and TRBJ1-3; no clear D. V lost 3 bases and J lost 9, with 9 bases in between. The CDR3 has 12 amino acids. CDR1 SGHTA and CDR2 FQGNSA come from the germline V gene. The CDR3 DNA reads as TGTGCCAGCAGCTTTGGCCTAGGCACCATATATTTT. This codes for CASSFGLGTIYF.

In its sample, this clonotype was seen a few times. This chain links TRBV7-2 with TRBJ1-5; D is uncertain. The CDR3 covers 17 residues. The germline gives CDR1 SGHTA, CDR2 FQGNSA. Trimming shortened V by 5 bases and J by 7 bases, and 24 bases separated the two germline ends. CDR3 coding DNA: TGTGCCAGCAGCCCGACCCCTAGGGCAGAGCCCCTCCAGCCCCAGCATTTT. This codes for CASSPTPRAEPLQPQHF.

The V gene is TRBV10-3, the J gene TRBJ1-5, with 7 positions matching TRBD1. The V and J ends lost 0 bases and 9 bases, in that order; junction bases with no gene match: 11. The CDR3 runs to 16 residues. The V gene's germline CDR1 is ENHRY and CDR2 SYGVKD. In DNA form, the CDR3 reads TGTGCCATCAGTGAGTCGAGGGGGGCAGGGGACAGGCCCCAGCATTTT. Translation gives CAISESRGAGDRPQHF.